The rows below give T cell receptor beta chains drawn from one sample of a study of a mutant IDH1 vaccine in newly diagnosed glioma. These receptors lack a known antigen. Libraries were prepared by immunoSEQ multiplex PCR; TCRdb keeps only in-frame clonotypes and omits some of them. This sample has tens of thousands of clones; more than 70% occur once, and the top ten carry approximately 0.8%. This specimen was PBMCs, taken from a glioma patient whose treatment included an IDH1 peptide vaccine. These receptors all come from a woman aged 50 to 60 with glioma. The CDR3 runs from the conserved cysteine through the conserved F or W. A D gene is named only where the DNA matches it firmly. Size is omitted from some rows. Given values are once, few, many or a class for expanded clones.

DNA: TGTGCCAGCAGAAGGGAGGGCTATGGCTACACCTTC
CDR3: CASRREGYGYTF
D: .
size: .
J: TRBJ1-2
V: TRBV27

DNA: TGTGCCAGCACCTCGCCAGGGGGTTATTCACCCCTCCACTTT
CDR3: CASTSPGGYSPLHF
D: TRBD1
size: .
J: TRBJ1-6
V: TRBV28

DNA: TGTGCCAGCAGTGCTACGGGACAAGCCTACGAGCAGTACTTC
CDR3: CASSATGQAYEQYF
D: .
size: once
J: TRBJ2-7
V: TRBV6-1

DNA: TGCGCCAGCAGCTTGACCCCGAGGGGGAGGGAAACCGGGGAGCTGTTTTTT
CDR3: CASSLTPRGRETGELFF
D: .
size: .
J: TRBJ2-2
V: TRBV5-1

DNA: TGTGCCAGCAGTTTATACAATGAGCAGTTCTTC
CDR3: CASSLYNEQFF
D: .
size: .
J: TRBJ2-1
V: TRBV27

DNA: TGTGCCATCAGTGAGTCGACGGGGACTAGCGGGCTCACAGATACGCAGTATTTT
CDR3: CAISESTGTSGLTDTQYF
D: TRBD2
size: .
J: TRBJ2-3
V: TRBV10-3

DNA: TGCAGCGTGAGGACTAGCGGTGAGCAGTTCTTC
CDR3: CSVRTSGEQFF
D: TRBD2
size: .
J: TRBJ2-1
V: TRBV29-1

DNA: TGCGCCAGCAGTTCCTCCCCCGGGCCCCACGAGCAGTACTTC
CDR3: CASSSSPGPHEQYF
D: .
size: .
J: TRBJ2-7
V: TRBV5-1

DNA: TGTGCCAGCAGTTCGACAGGGAGGGGCTACACCTTC
CDR3: CASSSTGRGYTF
D: TRBD1
size: once
J: TRBJ1-2
V: TRBV27

DNA: TGTGCCAGCAGCGTAGGCACTAGCGGGAGGGGGAATGAGCAGTTCTTC
CDR3: CASSVGTSGRGNEQFF
D: TRBD2
size: .
J: TRBJ2-1
V: TRBV9

DNA: TGTGCCAGCAGCTCCCGCACCAGGGACGAGACCCAGTACTTC
CDR3: CASSSRTRDETQYF
D: .
size: .
J: TRBJ2-5
V: TRBV9

DNA: TGTGCCAGCAGTTCTATTCAGAGAATGAACACTGAAGCTTTCTTT
CDR3: CASSSIQRMNTEAFF
D: .
size: .
J: TRBJ1-1
V: TRBV6-5

DNA: TGTGCCAGCAGCCCCGGACTCGGAATCTCCTACGAGCAGTACTTC
CDR3: CASSPGLGISYEQYF
D: .
size: .
J: TRBJ2-7
V: TRBV13

DNA: TGCGCCAGCAGCTTGGGATCTGAAGCTTTCTTT
CDR3: CASSLGSEAFF
D: .
size: .
J: TRBJ1-1
V: TRBV5-1

DNA: TGCGCCAGCAGCTTGGGACTAGCGGACACAGATACGCAGTATTTT
CDR3: CASSLGLADTDTQYF
D: TRBD2
size: .
J: TRBJ2-3
V: TRBV5-1

DNA: TGCGCCAGCAGCTTGGGCACGGGGGGAGAGACCCAGTACTTC
CDR3: CASSLGTGGETQYF
D: TRBD2
size: .
J: TRBJ2-5
V: TRBV5-1

DNA: TGTGCCAGCAGTTCGGGACAATCCTACGAGCAGTACTTC
CDR3: CASSSGQSYEQYF
D: .
size: few
J: TRBJ2-7
V: TRBV28

DNA: TGTGCCAGTAAAAAAGGACAGGAACACCAGCCCCAGCATTTT
CDR3: CASKKGQEHQPQHF
D: TRBD1
size: .
J: TRBJ1-5
V: TRBV19

DNA: TGCGCCAGCAGCTTAAATACGGGACAGGGCACCTACGAGCAGTACTTC
CDR3: CASSLNTGQGTYEQYF
D: TRBD1
size: .
J: TRBJ2-7
V: TRBV5-1

DNA: TGTGCCATCAGCCGTTTAGGGGGGGATACGCAGTATTTT
CDR3: CAISRLGGDTQYF
D: .
size: .
J: TRBJ2-3
V: TRBV10-3

DNA: TGCAGCGCCATCCTCGGAGTGAGCGAGACCCAGTACTTC
CDR3: CSAILGVSETQYF
D: .
size: .
J: TRBJ2-5
V: TRBV29-1

DNA: TGTGCCAGCAGCTGGGGCAGGGGTACCACTGAAGCTTTCTTT
CDR3: CASSWGRGTTEAFF
D: .
size: .
J: TRBJ1-1
V: TRBV13

DNA: TGTGCCAGCAGTCAAACAGGGGGAACCCACAATGAGCAGTTCTTC
CDR3: CASSQTGGTHNEQFF
D: TRBD1
size: .
J: TRBJ2-1
V: TRBV6-5

DNA: TGCGCCAGCAGCGACGGTGGGGTTGACTATGGCTACACCTTC
CDR3: CASSDGGVDYGYTF
D: .
size: .
J: TRBJ1-2
V: TRBV5-1

DNA: TGTGCCAGCAGCTCGGGTGGCGAAAAACTGTTTTTT
CDR3: CASSSGGEKLFF
D: .
size: .
J: TRBJ1-4
V: TRBV7-9

DNA: TGTGCCAGCAGCCCAACCTCCTACAATGAGCAGTTCTTC
CDR3: CASSPTSYNEQFF
D: .
size: .
J: TRBJ2-1
V: TRBV9

DNA: TGTGCCAGCAGTTTACAGGGGTACTCTGGAAACACCATATATTTT
CDR3: CASSLQGYSGNTIYF
D: .
size: .
J: TRBJ1-3
V: TRBV27

DNA: TGTGCCAGCAGTTTATGGTCGGGTTCGCACAGGGGAAACACTGAAGCTTTCTTT
CDR3: CASSLWSGSHRGNTEAFF
D: TRBD1
size: few
J: TRBJ1-1
V: TRBV28

DNA: TGCGCCAGCAGCTTGCACAGCACCCGGAGTAGTCCGTACAATGAGCAGTTCTTC
CDR3: CASSLHSTRSSPYNEQFF
D: .
size: .
J: TRBJ2-1
V: TRBV5-1

DNA: TGTGCCAGCAGTTTCTCTACAGTAAATGAGCAGTTCTTC
CDR3: CASSFSTVNEQFF
D: .
size: .
J: TRBJ2-1
V: TRBV27

DNA: TGTGCCAGCAGCTTAGCGGGAGGAAGATACGAGCAGTACTTC
CDR3: CASSLAGGRYEQYF
D: TRBD2
size: .
J: TRBJ2-7
V: TRBV5-4

DNA: TGCGCCAGCAGTGCGTCCCAGGGGGAAGGAACTAATGAAAAACTGTTTTTT
CDR3: CASSASQGEGTNEKLFF
D: TRBD1
size: once
J: TRBJ1-4
V: TRBV23-1

DNA: TGTGCCAGCAGCTCTGGACTAGCGACCTTCAATGAGCAGTTCTTC
CDR3: CASSSGLATFNEQFF
D: TRBD2
size: .
J: TRBJ2-1
V: TRBV7-2

DNA: TGTGCCAGCAGCTCAACAGGGTATAATTCACCCCTCCACTTT
CDR3: CASSSTGYNSPLHF
D: .
size: .
J: TRBJ1-6
V: TRBV5-4

DNA: TGTGCCAGCAGTTACTCGCACGGCGCGAACACCGGGGAGCTGTTTTTT
CDR3: CASSYSHGANTGELFF
D: .
size: .
J: TRBJ2-2
V: TRBV6-5

DNA: TGTGCCAGCAGCTACGGGGGAGGTAGAGAGACCCAGTACTTC
CDR3: CASSYGGGRETQYF
D: .
size: .
J: TRBJ2-5
V: TRBV6-6

DNA: TGTGCCAGCAGTGAAGCGCCAGGACTAGCGGGAGTTAGTGATGAGCAGTTCTTC
CDR3: CASSEAPGLAGVSDEQFF
D: TRBD2
size: .
J: TRBJ2-1
V: TRBV6-1

DNA: TGTGCCAGCAGCCTCCCCGGCTATGGCTACACCTTC
CDR3: CASSLPGYGYTF
D: .
size: .
J: TRBJ1-2
V: TRBV7-9

DNA: TGTGCCTGGAGTTCCCGAGAGGGAATTGGGGAAAAACTGTTTTTT
CDR3: CAWSSREGIGEKLFF
D: .
size: .
J: TRBJ1-4
V: TRBV30

DNA: TGCGCCAGCAGCTTGAATCCAGGGGCCCGCTCCTACAATGAGCAGTTCTTC
CDR3: CASSLNPGARSYNEQFF
D: .
size: .
J: TRBJ2-1
V: TRBV5-1

DNA: TGTGCCAGCAGCATCGCAGGACAGAGAAACTATGGCTACACCTTC
CDR3: CASSIAGQRNYGYTF
D: .
size: .
J: TRBJ1-2
V: TRBV7-9

DNA: TGTGCCAGCAGCGTTTCTCTAGCGGGAGGCGGGGGGACCCAGTACTTC
CDR3: CASSVSLAGGGGTQYF
D: TRBD2
size: .
J: TRBJ2-5
V: TRBV9